This TCR beta chain emerged from a study of a mutant IDH1 vaccine in newly diagnosed glioma. This clone came up a few times. What it binds is unknown. Described time point: week 47, end of study. Every single dose of the vaccine, 300 ug of mutant IDH1 20-mer peptide, came with topical imiquimod. Libraries were prepared by immunoSEQ multiplex PCR; TCRdb keeps only in-frame clonotypes and omits some of them. Here the sample spans 25,000 or so clones, roughly 84% being singletons. Specimen: PBMCs, collected from a glioma patient whose treatment included an IDH1 peptide vaccine. This TCR came from a middle-aged man with glioma.

The CDR3 here is CASSERGEVTDTQYF. CDR3 coding DNA: TGCGCCAGCAGTGAACGCGGGGAGGTCACAGATACGCAGTATTTT. The chain employs TRBV10-1 and TRBJ2-3; a possible D gene is TRBD2 (6 bases). Trimming took off 3 bases at V and 2 bases at J, with 12 bases between the two ends. The V gene's germline CDR1 is WNHNN and CDR2 SYGVQD (reference sequence). CDR3 length: 15 residues.